This TCR beta chain derives from a study of blood T cell repertoires in COVID-19. Study at large: The analysed material was cDNA or gDNA that came from T cells, B-cell-depleted T cells, or PBMCs.

Participants' own reports of clinical history determined their cohort assignment. The method was immunoSEQ multiplex PCR; TCRdb's version includes in-frame clones alone and lacks a portion of them. The data show about 160,000 clones, roughly 85% seen once. CDR1 is SEHNR, CDR2 FQNEAQ, per germline (reference sequence). The germline V and J ends were trimmed by 2 bases and 8 bases, with 10 bases remaining between them. The CDR3 extends over 13 amino acids. The sequenced sample was PBMCs or T cells enriched from blood (not recorded which). This TCR derives from a man aged 60 to 69 who had recovered from COVID-19. The rearrangement joins TRBV7-9 to TRBJ2-1; tentative D call: TRBD2 (6 bases). The CDR3 DNA sequence: TGTGCCAGCAGCTTATACGGGACTGATGAGCAGTTCTTC. Amino acid sequence: CASSLYGTDEQFF.